This passage covers 5 T cell receptor beta chains from one sample sequenced in a study of cytomegalovirus exposure and HLA in healthy donors. PCR used 60 Vbeta primers and 13 Jbeta primers. Repertoires were generated with immunoSEQ multiplex PCR, while TCRdb's copy carries only in-frame clones and drops some. The repertoire holds over 90,000 clones, with 65% to 85% as singletons. Source material: PBMCs. Source of these receptors: a woman between 65 and 79 years old in good health and CMV-seropositive.

This clone was picked up one time. The chain is built from TRBV11-2 and TRBJ1-2; D perhaps matches TRBD1 (6 bases). The germline V gene encodes CDR1 SGHAT and CDR2 FQNNGV. The V end was cut by 8 bases, the J end by 7 bases, with 11 bases between. The CDR3 loop spans 11 amino acids. CDR3 bases: TGTGCCAGCCCAGGGGAATCTGGCTACACCTTC. It encodes CASPGESGYTF. The full variable domain, its missing parts supplied by reference TRBV11-2 and TRBJ1-2, is EAGVAQSPRYKIIEKRQSVAFWCNPISGHATLYWYQQILGQGPKLLIQFQNNGVVDDSQLPKDRFSAERLKGVDSTLKIQPAKLEDSAVYLCASPGESGYTFGSGTRLTVV.

This clone has more than one count but fewer than ten. The rearrangement joins TRBV10-1 to TRBJ1-1; weak D call: TRBD1 (5 bases). Trimming took off 2 bases at V and 3 bases at J, with 10 bases between the two ends. CDR3 length: 14 residues. Per germline, CDR1 WNHNN and CDR2 SYGVQD (reference sequence). The CDR3 nucleotides read TGCGCCAGCAGTGAGGCCAGGGCCGACACTGAAGCTTTCTTT. Translating gives CASSEARADTEAFF.

This chain links TRBV7-2 with TRBJ2-1; D unresolved. Germline-derived CDR1 and CDR2 are SGHTA and FQGNSA. Trimming took 2 bases from V and 4 from J, leaving 6 bases between them. This CDR3 is built from 13 residues. The CDR3 DNA reads as TGTGCCAGCAGCTTATTATATTACAATGAGCAGTTCTTC. It specifies CASSLLYYNEQFF.

The chain combines TRBV27 with TRBJ2-7; TRBD1 matches at 9 bases. CDR3 length: 13 amino acids. Germline V gene sequence: CDR1 MNHEY, CDR2 SMNVEV (reference sequence). V dropped 4 bases and J dropped 3; count of bases not matched to a gene: 1. CDR3 sequence reads: CASSSTGGYEQYF. The DNA of the CDR3 is TGTGCCAGCAGTTCGACAGGGGGCTACGAGCAGTACTTC.

The V gene is TRBV6-1, the J gene TRBJ2-5; 11 bases match TRBD1. The CDR3 length is 15 residues. After removal of 6 bases from V and 4 bases from J, the junction contained 7 bases not matched to a gene. CDR1 MNHNS and CDR2 SASEGT come from the germline V gene. DNA for the CDR3: TGTGCCAGCAGGGGGGGACAGGGGGAGGTAGAGACCCAGTACTTC. Its translation is CASRGGQGEVETQYF.